A selection of T cell receptor beta chains follows, all from one sample in a study of Ad26.COV2.S vaccination and SARS-CoV-2 variants. TCRdb keeps only in-frame clones here, not all; method: immunoSEQ multiplex PCR. The sample carries under 600,000 clones, 80% to 90% recorded once. This specimen was peripheral blood, taken in a trial of Ad26.COV2.S vaccine versus placebo. The receptors come from a person between 18 and 65 years old who received the Ad26.COV2.S COVID-19 vaccine or a placebo. Both conserved end residues are part of each CDR3. A D gene is named only where the DNA matches it firmly. Size values are once, few and many counts, or a class for expanded clones, and some rows have none.

clone_size	d_call	v_call	j_call	cdr3_nt	cdr3_aa
.	.	TRBV7-9	TRBJ1-3	TGTGCCAGCAGCTTTCAGGGAAACACCATATATTTT	CASSFQGNTIYF
.	.	TRBV7-2	TRBJ1-6	TGTGCCAGCAGCTCCAGTTATAATTCACCCCTCCACTTT	CASSSSYNSPLHF
.	.	TRBV7-8	TRBJ1-2	TGTGCCAGCAGCCCGTCCGGGTTGAGTGGCTACACCTTC	CASSPSGLSGYTF
.	.	TRBV4-1	TRBJ2-7	TGCGCCAGCAGCCAAGATGCCTTCTCGGATTCCTACGAGCAGTACTTC	CASSQDAFSDSYEQYF
.	.	TRBV30	TRBJ1-6	TGTGCCTGGAGTGGCAGCTCTCTGGGTTCACCCCTCCACTTT	CAWSGSSLGSPLHF
.	.	TRBV2	TRBJ1-5	TGTGCCAGCTCTTATGACATCAGGCCCCAGCATTTT	CASSYDIRPQHF
.	.	TRBV11-2	TRBJ2-1	TGTGCCAGCAGCTTAGGTAGCATCTATGAGCAGTTCTTC	CASSLGSIYEQFF
.	.	TRBV28	TRBJ1-5	TGTGCCAGCATCGCCCCTCAGGGAAGGGCTCAGCCCCAGCATTTT	CASIAPQGRAQPQHF
.	.	TRBV2	TRBJ2-1	TGTGCCAGCCGCCCTAGTAACAATGAGCAGTTCTTC	CASRPSNNEQFF
.	.	TRBV2	TRBJ2-1	TGTGCCACCTCCGGGACTTACAAGAGAAATGAGCAGTTCTTC	CATSGTYKRNEQFF
.	.	TRBV6-2/TRBV6-3	TRBJ1-6	TGTGCCAGCAGCTATGACGGTGGGAATTCACCCCTCCACTTT	CASSYDGGNSPLHF
.	.	TRBV9	TRBJ2-7	TGTGCCAGCAGCCCGGAAGGGAAGGGAAAATCGGGCGAGCAGTACTTC	CASSPEGKGKSGEQYF
.	.	TRBV7-9	TRBJ2-5	TGTGCCAGCAGCTTACGACAGGAGGTGGGGGAGACCCAGTACTTC	CASSLRQEVGETQYF
.	.	TRBV18	TRBJ2-1	TGTGCCAGCTCACCTGTGTTGTCGGGAGTAACCTACAATGAGCAGTTCTTC	CASSPVLSGVTYNEQFF
.	.	TRBV5-4	TRBJ2-2	TGTGCCAGCAGGAACGCGAACACCGGGGAGCTGTTTTTT	CASRNANTGELFF
.	.	TRBV29-1	TRBJ1-3	TGCAGCGTCCAATTGGTAGGGGGACCTGGAAACACCATATATTTT	CSVQLVGGPGNTIYF
.	.	TRBV3-1/TRBV3-2	TRBJ2-2	TGTGCCAGCAGCCATTACGGGGAGAACACCGGGGAGCTGTTTTTT	CASSHYGENTGELFF
.	.	TRBV2	TRBJ1-2	TGTGCCAGCAGTCGGGACATGTCCTATGGCTACACCTTC	CASSRDMSYGYTF
.	.	TRBV11-2	TRBJ2-7	TGTGCCAGCAGCTTAGGGAACGAGCAGTACTTC	CASSLGNEQYF
.	TRBD2	TRBV5-4	TRBJ2-1	TGTGCCAGCAGCTTGGTATCTGGACTAGCGGCCTACAATGAGCAGTTCTTC	CASSLVSGLAAYNEQFF
once	.	TRBV30	TRBJ1-6	TGTGCCTGGAGTCGTTTAAATAATTCACCCCTCCACTTT	CAWSRLNNSPLHF
.	TRBD1	TRBV29-1	TRBJ1-2	TGCAGCGTTGAAGCGGGGGGACAGGGGGCGAGACCAGACTATGGCTACACCTTC	CSVEAGGQGARPDYGYTF
.	TRBD2	TRBV7-6	TRBJ2-7	TGTGCCAGCAGCTTACTAGCGGGAGATCGGGAGCAGTACTTC	CASSLLAGDREQYF
.	TRBD1	TRBV11-3	TRBJ2-7	TGTGCCAGCAGCCCCCGACAGGGATACGAGCAGTACTTC	CASSPRQGYEQYF
once	TRBD1	TRBV7-9	TRBJ1-2	TGTGCCAGCAGCTTACCGGGACAGGGTCCCTATGGCTACACCTTC	CASSLPGQGPYGYTF
.	.	TRBV28	TRBJ2-7	TGTGCCAGCAGTTTTACAGTCTACGAGCAGTACTTC	CASSFTVYEQYF
.	TRBD2	TRBV2	TRBJ2-1	TGTGCCAGCAGTCGTCCTAGCGGGAGTAATGAGCAGTTCTTC	CASSRPSGSNEQFF
.	.	TRBV30	TRBJ2-5	TGTGCCTGGAGTAAGAATGATCGAGAGACCCAGTACTTC	CAWSKNDRETQYF
.	TRBD2	TRBV5-4	TRBJ2-3	TGTGCCAGCAGCTCCCGGGTAGCGGGGGCGACAGATACGCAGTATTTT	CASSSRVAGATDTQYF
few	.	TRBV2	TRBJ2-7	TGTGCCAGCAGGCCGGGACACTCTCCCTACGAGCAGTACTTC	CASRPGHSPYEQYF
once	.	TRBV4-1	TRBJ2-1	TGCGCCAGCAGCCACACCACAGCGGGTGGCTCCTACAATGAGCAGTTCTTC	CASSHTTAGGSYNEQFF
.	.	TRBV4-3	TRBJ1-3	TGCGCCAGCAGCCACTACCAACAGGGCTCTGGAAACACCATATATTTT	CASSHYQQGSGNTIYF
.	.	TRBV28	TRBJ1-3	TGTGCCAGCAGTCACGGGACCTTACACTCTGGAAACACCATATATTTT	CASSHGTLHSGNTIYF
.	TRBD1	TRBV7-9	TRBJ1-2	TGTGCCAGCAGCAGGGAGGACAGGCTTTATGGCTACACCTTC	CASSREDRLYGYTF
.	.	TRBV30	TRBJ1-5	TGTGCCTGGAGTGTACGGGGAAGGGGGGCCAATCAGCCCCAGCATTTT	CAWSVRGRGANQPQHF
.	.	TRBV7-2	TRBJ1-5	TGTGCCAGCAGTCTACAGGGAAATGGCAATCAGCCCCAGCATTTT	CASSLQGNGNQPQHF
.	.	TRBV7-3	TRBJ2-2	TGTGCCAGCAGCTTAACTTCCGGGCGGGGCGGGGAGCTGTTTTTT	CASSLTSGRGGELFF
.	.	TRBV6-5	TRBJ2-7	TGTGCCAGCAGTCCTGGAGGAGGGAGTGCGTACGAGCAGTACTTC	CASSPGGGSAYEQYF
.	.	TRBV4-1	TRBJ1-5	TGCGCCAGCAGCCAAGTCGGTAGCAATCAGCCCCAGCATTTT	CASSQVGSNQPQHF
.	.	TRBV6-4	TRBJ2-1	TGTGCCAGCAGTGACTCGGGCGAAGCTAATGAGCAGTTCTTC	CASSDSGEANEQFF
.	.	TRBV4-2	TRBJ1-6	TGTGCCAGCAGTACCGGGACGGAACTTTCACCCCTCCACTTT	CASSTGTELSPLHF
.	.	TRBV6-5	TRBJ2-3	TGTGCCAGCAGTTACGGACGGGGCTCCACAGATACGCAGTATTTT	CASSYGRGSTDTQYF
.	TRBD1	TRBV3-1/TRBV3-2	TRBJ2-7	TGTGCCAGCAGCCAGGAAGGACAGGGGGCAGTGGACTTC	CASSQEGQGAVDF
once	.	TRBV4-2	TRBJ1-5	TGTGCCAGCAGCCAAGACACAGATCAGCCCCAGCATTTT	CASSQDTDQPQHF
.	.	TRBV27	TRBJ2-3	TGTGCCAGCAGGCCTTGGGGGGCAGATACGCAGTATTTT	CASRPWGADTQYF
.	.	TRBV5-1	TRBJ1-5	TGCGCCAGCAGCTTGGAGGGTTGGGGGACTCAGCCCCAGCATTTT	CASSLEGWGTQPQHF
.	TRBD1	TRBV19	TRBJ1-6	TGTGCCAGTATGCCGGGACAGACTAATTCACCCCTCCACTTT	CASMPGQTNSPLHF
.	.	TRBV5-1	TRBJ2-7	TGCGCCAGCAGCTTGGTAGGGTACGAGCAGTACTTC	CASSLVGYEQYF
.	.	TRBV18	TRBJ2-4	TGTGCCAGCTCATCTACCCCCCCAGGAGGGAGAGCCAAAAACATTCAGTACTTC	CASSSTPPGGRAKNIQYF